This TCR beta chain comes out of a study of blood T cell repertoires in COVID-19. Residents of 24 US areas, aged about 18 to 95 years, made up the participants. Assay: immunoSEQ multiplex PCR; the TCRdb copy retains only in-frame clones and omits some. Counted here are about 410,000 clones, around 90% occurring once; the ten biggest clones make up approximately 0.55%. The V segment lost 3 bases and the J segment 0 bases; nucleotides outside the gene matches: 9. The CDR3 spans 16 residues. Germline-derived CDR1 and CDR2 are DFQATT and SNEGSKA (reference sequence). Specimen: PBMCs or T cells enriched from blood (not recorded which). The TCR originated in a man younger than 30 who had recovered from COVID-19. The rearrangement uses TRBV20-1 and TRBJ2-3; 7 nucleotides line up with TRBD2. The CDR3 DNA reads TGCAGTGCTAGTAGACCGCTAGCGGCTAGCACAGATACGCAGTATTTT. Its protein is CSASRPLAASTDTQYF.